The clone carrying this TCR beta chain counts as medium-sized (0.01 to 0.1%). Its antigen is not identified. The CDR3 covers 15 residues. J lost 6 bases, V lost 7 bases, and 12 bases had no gene match. Germline V gives CDR1 MNHNS, CDR2 SASEGT. Two-round multiplex PCR amplified TCR beta CDR3 from genomic DNA. It was primers specific to each TRBV and TRBJ gene that first-round PCR used. With universal primers, the second PCR round was performed. TCRdb recomputed calls from the multiplex PCR reads with MiXCR, one row per CDR3 protein. The sample includes about 16,000 distinct CDR3 sequences, roughly 45% of them seen just once. The entry originates in a study of prognosis after radiotherapy for stage I lung cancer. In the study overall: Over eleven of the patients presented with newly diagnosed primary stage I lung tumors; roughly five had oligometastatic NSCLC following surgical resection of the primary tumor. Study-level findings and limits: Determination of whether the expanded TCR clones were tumor-specific was not performed. Unique TCR clone counts were lower following stereotactic body radiation therapy (median roughly 9,900 versus 7,200).

The chain joins TRBV6-1 to TRBJ1-3; 7 bases agree with TRBD1. The clonotype originates from a donor aged 50 or older with non-small cell lung cancer. The sample here was PBMCs, taken before or after stereotactic body radiation therapy (not recorded which). The CDR3: CASTSRGQPINTIYF. The CDR3, as DNA: TGTGCCAGCACCTCGAGGGGACAGCCCATAAACACCATATATTTT.